The 9 T cell receptor beta chains listed next were all sequenced from one sample in a study of T cell responses to AZD1222 COVID-19 vaccine. The assay was immunoSEQ multiplex PCR, and TCRdb's table has in-frame clones only and misses some. The sample lists over 90,000 clones, 80% to 85% occurring once. This specimen consisted of peripheral blood, obtained on day 0 of AZD1222 vaccination. The receptors stem from an adult in good health.

J is TRBJ1-4 and V is TRBV29-1; 8 bases line up with TRBD1. The V gene's germline CDR1 is SQVTM and CDR2 ANQGSEA. The CDR3 is 13 amino acids. After removal of 6 bases from V and 7 bases from J, the junction contained 7 bases not matched to a gene. The CDR3 sequence is CSVQGARTEKLFF. The CDR3 DNA follows: TGCAGCGTCCAGGGGGCGAGGACTGAAAAACTGTTTTTT.

The chain links TRBV2 to TRBJ2-3; 11 positions agree with TRBD2. J lost 0 bases, V lost 6 bases, and 5 bases had no gene match. Germline V gives CDR1 SNHLY, CDR2 FYNNEI. The CDR3 has 16 residues. The CDR3 bases are TGTGCCAGCAGGCCTAGCGGGAGGACTAGCACAGATACGCAGTATTTT. This encodes CASRPSGRTSTDTQYF.

The chain carries TRBV2 and TRBJ2-7; D is unclear. Trimming removed 6 bases from V and 0 bases from J, with 9 bases in between. Germline CDR1 and CDR2: SNHLY and FYNNEI. This CDR3 comprises 13 residues. For the CDR3, the DNA is TGTGCCAGCAGCACAGACGTCTCCTACGAGCAGTACTTC. This encodes CASSTDVSYEQYF.

The V call is TRBV5-3, the J call TRBJ2-2; D ambiguous. TRBV5-3 is assigned to the ORF class and has an uncertain function. Deletions cut 0 bases from V and 6 bases from J, with 12 bases between. This CDR3 has 15 amino acids. CDR3 sequence (DNA): TGTGCCAGAAGCTTGGCCACACATGTGCCCGGGGAGCTGTTTTTT. Protein product: CARSLATHVPGELFF.

This clone was picked up a small number of times. This rearrangement joins TRBV5-4 to TRBJ2-2; D might be TRBD1 (8 bases). V lost 4 bases and J lost 7, with 20 bases in between. Germline V CDR1 and CDR2: SGHNT, YYREEE (reference sequence). CDR3 size: 16 residues. CDR3 sequence reads: CASSPGGQGTIGELFF. In nucleotides, the CDR3 is TGTGCCAGCAGCCCGGGAGGACAGGGCACGATCGGGGAGCTGTTTTTT.

The V and J genes are TRBV5-1 and TRBJ1-2, with D perhaps matching TRBD1 (6 bases). The CDR3 is 14 residues long. The V gene lost 4 bases and the J gene lost 8 bases, with 18 bases spanning the gap. Per germline, CDR1 SGHRS and CDR2 YFSETQ. Here the CDR3 reads CASSLRTEGGGYTF. CDR3 nucleotides: TGCGCCAGCAGCCTAAGGACAGAAGGAGGCGGCTACACCTTC.

This rearrangement joins TRBV7-9 to TRBJ2-2; D is perhaps TRBD2 (5 bases). This CDR3 is built from 16 residues. Looked up from germline, CDR1 is SEHNR and CDR2 is FQNEAQ (reference sequence). The V gene lost 4 bases and the J gene lost 4 bases, with 16 bases spanning the gap. CDR3 sequence (DNA): TGTGCCAGCAGCTACCCCCGGGGAATGCGCACCGGGGAGCTGTTTTTT. This translates into CASSYPRGMRTGELFF.

The chain is built from TRBV2 and TRBJ1-2; 7 positions agree with TRBD1. Germline assignment: CDR1 SNHLY and CDR2 FYNNEI. Losses at the gene ends were 5 bases for V and 5 bases for J; bases not matched to a gene: 8. There are 14 residues in the CDR3. The CDR3, as DNA: TGTGCCAGCAGTAAAACCGGGACAGAGTATGGCTACACCTTC. This codes for CASSKTGTEYGYTF.

This sequence joins TRBV27 and TRBJ1-1; the match to TRBD1 covers 9 bases. Trimming cost V 6 bases and J 4 bases; bases outside gene matches: 6. The CDR3 sequence is 14 residues long. Germline V gene data show CDR1 as MNHEY and CDR2 as SMNVEV (reference sequence). The CDR3 nucleotides read TGTGCCAGCAGACCGACAGGGGGTCCCACTGAAGCTTTCTTT. As protein: CASRPTGGPTEAFF.